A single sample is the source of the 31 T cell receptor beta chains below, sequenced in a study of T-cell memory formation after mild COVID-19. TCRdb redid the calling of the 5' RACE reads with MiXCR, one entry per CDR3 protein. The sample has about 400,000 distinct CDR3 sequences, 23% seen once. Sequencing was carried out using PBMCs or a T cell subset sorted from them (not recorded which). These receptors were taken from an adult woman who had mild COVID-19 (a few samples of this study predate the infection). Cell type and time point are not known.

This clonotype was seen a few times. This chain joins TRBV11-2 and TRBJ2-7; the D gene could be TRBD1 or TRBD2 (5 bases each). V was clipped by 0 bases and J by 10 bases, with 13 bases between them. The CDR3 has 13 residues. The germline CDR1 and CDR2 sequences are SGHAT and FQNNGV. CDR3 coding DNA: TGTGCCAGCAGCTTAGATTTGTCCAGGGACCAGTACTTC. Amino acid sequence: CASSLDLSRDQYF.

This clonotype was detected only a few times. CDR3 loop: CASSYGNLLEQYF. Here the CDR3 DNA reads TGTGCCAGCAGTTACGGGAACCTTCTCGAGCAGTACTTC. This chain links TRBV6-5 with TRBJ2-7; D ambiguous. This CDR3 is built from 13 residues. Germline loops: CDR1 MNHEY, CDR2 SVGAGI. V lost 2 bases to trimming and J lost 6 bases, with 11 bases between them.

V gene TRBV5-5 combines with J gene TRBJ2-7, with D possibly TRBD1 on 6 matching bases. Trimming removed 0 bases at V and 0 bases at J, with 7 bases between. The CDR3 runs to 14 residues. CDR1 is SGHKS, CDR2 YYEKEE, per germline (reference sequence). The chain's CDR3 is CASSLDRDSYEQYF. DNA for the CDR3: TGTGCCAGCAGCTTGGACAGGGACTCCTACGAGCAGTACTTC.

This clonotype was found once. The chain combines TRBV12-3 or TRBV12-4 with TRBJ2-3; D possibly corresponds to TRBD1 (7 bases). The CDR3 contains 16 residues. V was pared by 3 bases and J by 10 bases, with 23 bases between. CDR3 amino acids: CASSLNGGQLGFSQYF. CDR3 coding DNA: TGTGCCAGCAGTTTGAACGGGGGACAGCTAGGATTTTCGCAGTATTTT.

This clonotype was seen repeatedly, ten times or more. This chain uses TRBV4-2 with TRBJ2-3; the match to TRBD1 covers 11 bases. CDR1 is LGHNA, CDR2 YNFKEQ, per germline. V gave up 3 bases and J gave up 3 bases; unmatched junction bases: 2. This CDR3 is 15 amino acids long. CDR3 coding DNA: TGTGCCAGCAGCCAGGGACAGGGGGTAACAGATACGCAGTATTTT. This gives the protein CASSQGQGVTDTQYF.

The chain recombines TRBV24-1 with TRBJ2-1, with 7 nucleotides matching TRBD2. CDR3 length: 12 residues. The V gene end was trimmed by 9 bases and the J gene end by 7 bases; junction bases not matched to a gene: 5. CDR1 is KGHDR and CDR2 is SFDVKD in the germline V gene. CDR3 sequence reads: CATGTNQNEQFF. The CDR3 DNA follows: TGTGCCACCGGGACTAACCAAAATGAGCAGTTCTTC.

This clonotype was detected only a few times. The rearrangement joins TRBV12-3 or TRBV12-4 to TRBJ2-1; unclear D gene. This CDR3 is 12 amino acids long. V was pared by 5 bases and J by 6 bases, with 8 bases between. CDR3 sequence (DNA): TGTGCCAGCAGTCAACCAAGCAATGAGCAGTTCTTC. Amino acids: CASSQPSNEQFF.

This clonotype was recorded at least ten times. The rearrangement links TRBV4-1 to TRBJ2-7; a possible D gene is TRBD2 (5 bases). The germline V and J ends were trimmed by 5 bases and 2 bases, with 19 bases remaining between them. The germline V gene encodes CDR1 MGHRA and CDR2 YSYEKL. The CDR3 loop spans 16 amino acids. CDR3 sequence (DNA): TGCGCCAGCAGCGCCCGCCCCGCGCGGGCAACCTACGAGCAGTACTTC. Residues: CASSARPARATYEQYF.

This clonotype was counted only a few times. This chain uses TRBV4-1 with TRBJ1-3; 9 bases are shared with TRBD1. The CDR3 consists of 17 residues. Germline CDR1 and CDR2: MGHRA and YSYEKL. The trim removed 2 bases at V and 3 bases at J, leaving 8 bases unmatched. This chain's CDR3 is CASSQNPQGAGGNTIYF. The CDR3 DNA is TGCGCCAGCAGCCAAAACCCACAGGGGGCTGGTGGAAACACCATATATTTT.

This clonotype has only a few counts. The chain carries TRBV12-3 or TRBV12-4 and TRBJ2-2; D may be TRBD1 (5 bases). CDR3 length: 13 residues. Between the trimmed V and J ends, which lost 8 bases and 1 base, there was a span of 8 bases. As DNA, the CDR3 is TGTGCCAGCGGGGCCCTGAACACCGGGGAGCTGTTTTTT. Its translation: CASGALNTGELFF.

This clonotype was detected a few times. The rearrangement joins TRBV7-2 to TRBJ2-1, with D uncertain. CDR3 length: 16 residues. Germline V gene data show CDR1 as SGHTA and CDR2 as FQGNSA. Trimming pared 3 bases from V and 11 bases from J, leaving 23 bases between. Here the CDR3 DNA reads TGTGCCAGCAGCTTGGAGCCCGGACGGCGTCAAGGGCAGCAGTTCTTC. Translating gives CASSLEPGRRQGQQFF.

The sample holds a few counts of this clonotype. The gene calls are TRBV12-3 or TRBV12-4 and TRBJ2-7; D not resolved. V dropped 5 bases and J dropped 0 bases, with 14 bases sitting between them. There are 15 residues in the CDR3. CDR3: CASSEVPGISYEQYF. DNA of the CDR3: TGTGCCAGCAGTGAGGTTCCAGGTATCTCCTACGAGCAGTACTTC.

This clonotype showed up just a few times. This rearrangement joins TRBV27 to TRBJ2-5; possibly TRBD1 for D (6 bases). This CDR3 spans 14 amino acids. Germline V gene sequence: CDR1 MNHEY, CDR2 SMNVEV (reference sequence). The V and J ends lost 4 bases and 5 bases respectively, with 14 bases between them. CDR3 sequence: CASSSGQLGETQYF. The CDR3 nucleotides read TGTGCCAGCAGTTCAGGACAGTTGGGGGAGACCCAGTACTTC.

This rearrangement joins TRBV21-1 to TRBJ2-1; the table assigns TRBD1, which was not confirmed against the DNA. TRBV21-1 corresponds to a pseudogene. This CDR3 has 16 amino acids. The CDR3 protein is CASSCGEGVIYNEQFF. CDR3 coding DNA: TGTGCCAGCAGCTGCGGAGAAGGGGTGATCTACAATGAGCAGTTCTTC.

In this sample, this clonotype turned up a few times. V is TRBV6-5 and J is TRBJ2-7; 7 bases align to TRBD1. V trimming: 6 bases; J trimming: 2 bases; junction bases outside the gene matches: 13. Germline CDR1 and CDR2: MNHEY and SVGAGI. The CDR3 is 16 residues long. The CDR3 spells CASSDRDPRGAYEQYF. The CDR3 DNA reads TGTGCCAGCAGCGACAGGGACCCAAGAGGAGCCTACGAGCAGTACTTC.

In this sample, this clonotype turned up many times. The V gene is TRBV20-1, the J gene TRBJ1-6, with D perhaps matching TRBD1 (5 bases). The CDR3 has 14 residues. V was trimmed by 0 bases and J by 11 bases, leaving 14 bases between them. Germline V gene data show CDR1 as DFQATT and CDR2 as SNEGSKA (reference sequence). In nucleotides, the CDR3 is TGCAGTGCTAGAGATCCCAGGGCAGGGACACCCCTCCACTTT. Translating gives CSARDPRAGTPLHF.

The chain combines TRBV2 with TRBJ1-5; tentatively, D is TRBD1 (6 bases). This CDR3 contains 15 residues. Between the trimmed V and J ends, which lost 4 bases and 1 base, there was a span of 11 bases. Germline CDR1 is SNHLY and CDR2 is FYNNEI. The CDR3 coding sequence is TGTGCCAGCAGTGTAGGGGGTCTAAGCAATCAGCCCCAGCATTTT. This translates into CASSVGGLSNQPQHF. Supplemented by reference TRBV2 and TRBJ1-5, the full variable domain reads EPEVTQTPSHQVTQMGQEVILRCVPISNHLYFYWYRQILGQKVEFLVSFYNNEISEKSEIFDDQFSVERPDGSNFTLKIRSTKLEDSAMYFCASSVGGLSNQPQHFGDGTRLSIL.

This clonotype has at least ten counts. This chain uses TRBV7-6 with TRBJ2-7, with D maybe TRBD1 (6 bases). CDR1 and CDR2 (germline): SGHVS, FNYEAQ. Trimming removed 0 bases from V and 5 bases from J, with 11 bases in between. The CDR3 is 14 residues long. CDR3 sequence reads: CASSLATGRDEQYF. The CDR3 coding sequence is TGTGCCAGCAGCTTAGCAACAGGGCGAGACGAGCAGTACTTC.

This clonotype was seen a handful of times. This chain's CDR3 is CASSLEGLAGGPKVSEQFF. The CDR3 DNA follows: TGTGCCAGCAGCTTGGAGGGACTAGCGGGAGGGCCTAAAGTCAGTGAGCAGTTCTTC. The rearrangement links TRBV5-5 to TRBJ2-1, with 16 bases lining up with TRBD2. The CDR3 covers 19 residues. Germline V gives CDR1 SGHKS, CDR2 YYEKEE (reference sequence). V lost 0 bases, J lost 9 bases, and 12 bases stayed unmatched.

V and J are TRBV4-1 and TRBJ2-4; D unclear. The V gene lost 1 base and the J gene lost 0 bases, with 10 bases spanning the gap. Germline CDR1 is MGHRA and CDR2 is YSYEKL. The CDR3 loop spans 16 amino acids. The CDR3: CASSQATTEAKNIQYF. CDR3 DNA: TGCGCCAGCAGCCAAGCGACGACCGAAGCCAAAAACATTCAGTACTTC.

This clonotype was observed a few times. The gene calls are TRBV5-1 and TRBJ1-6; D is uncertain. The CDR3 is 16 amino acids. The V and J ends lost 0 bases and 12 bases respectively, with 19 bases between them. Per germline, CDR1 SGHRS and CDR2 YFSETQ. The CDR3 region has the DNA TGCGCCAGCAGCTTGGCCCCTCAGCAGGATCTGGAACCCCTCCACTTT. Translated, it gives CASSLAPQQDLEPLHF.

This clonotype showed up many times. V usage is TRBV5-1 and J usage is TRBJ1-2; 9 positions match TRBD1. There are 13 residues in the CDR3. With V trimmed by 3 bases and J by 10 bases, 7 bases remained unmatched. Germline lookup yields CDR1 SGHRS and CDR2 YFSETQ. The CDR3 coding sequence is TGCGCCAGCAGCTACTTCGGGACAGGGAACTACACCTTC. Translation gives CASSYFGTGNYTF.

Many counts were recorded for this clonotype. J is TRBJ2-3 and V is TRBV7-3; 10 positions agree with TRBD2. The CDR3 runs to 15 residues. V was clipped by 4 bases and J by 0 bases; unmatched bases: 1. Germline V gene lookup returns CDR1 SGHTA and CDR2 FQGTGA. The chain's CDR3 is CASSSSGGSTDTQYF. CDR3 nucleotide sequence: TGTGCCAGCAGCTCTAGCGGGGGAAGCACAGATACGCAGTATTTT.

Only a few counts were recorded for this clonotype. The CDR3 here is CASSGEGHNNQPQHF. The CDR3, as DNA: TGTGCCAGCAGCGGGGAAGGGCACAACAATCAGCCCCAGCATTTT. V usage is TRBV12-3 or TRBV12-4 and J usage is TRBJ1-5; the D is unclear. The CDR3 runs 15 residues. V was pared by 6 bases and J by 3 bases, with 15 bases between.

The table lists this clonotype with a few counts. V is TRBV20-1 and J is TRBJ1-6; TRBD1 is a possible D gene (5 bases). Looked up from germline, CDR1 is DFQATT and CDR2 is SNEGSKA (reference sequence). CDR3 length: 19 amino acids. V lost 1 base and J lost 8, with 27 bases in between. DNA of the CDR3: TGCAGTGCTAGAGCCGGTGGGCAGGGTGAATCAGGAACCCATTCACCCCTCCACTTT. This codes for CSARAGGQGESGTHSPLHF.

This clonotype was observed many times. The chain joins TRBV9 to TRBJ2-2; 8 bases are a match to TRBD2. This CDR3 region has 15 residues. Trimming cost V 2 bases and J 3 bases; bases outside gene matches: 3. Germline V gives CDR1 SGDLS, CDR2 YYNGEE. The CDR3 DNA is TGTGCCAGCAGCGTTAGCGGGAAAGACACCGGGGAGCTGTTTTTT. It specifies CASSVSGKDTGELFF.

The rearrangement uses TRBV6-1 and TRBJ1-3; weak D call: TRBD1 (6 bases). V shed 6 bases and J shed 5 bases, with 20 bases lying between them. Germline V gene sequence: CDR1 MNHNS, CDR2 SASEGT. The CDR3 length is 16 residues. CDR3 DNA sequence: TGTGCCAGCAGAGTCAGGGACACGATTGACCGAAACACCATATATTTT. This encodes CASRVRDTIDRNTIYF.

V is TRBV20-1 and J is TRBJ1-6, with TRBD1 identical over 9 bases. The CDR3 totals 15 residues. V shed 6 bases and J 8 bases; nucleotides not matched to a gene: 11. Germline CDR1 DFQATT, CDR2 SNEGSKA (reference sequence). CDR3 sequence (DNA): TGCAGTGCACCACGGAACAGGGGGCCTTATTCACCCCTCCACTTT. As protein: CSAPRNRGPYSPLHF.

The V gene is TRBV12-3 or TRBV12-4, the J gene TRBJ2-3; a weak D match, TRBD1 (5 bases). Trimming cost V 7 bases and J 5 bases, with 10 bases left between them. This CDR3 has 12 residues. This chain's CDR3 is CASTLRGDTQYF. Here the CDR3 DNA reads TGTGCCAGCACCCTAAGGGGAGATACGCAGTATTTT.

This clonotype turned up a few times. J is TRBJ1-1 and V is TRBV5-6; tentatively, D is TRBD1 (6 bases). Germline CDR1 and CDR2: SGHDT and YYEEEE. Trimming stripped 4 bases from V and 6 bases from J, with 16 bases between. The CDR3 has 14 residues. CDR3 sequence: CASSRQGLRAEAFF. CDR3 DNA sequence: TGTGCCAGCAGCCGTCAGGGGTTAAGGGCTGAAGCTTTCTTT.

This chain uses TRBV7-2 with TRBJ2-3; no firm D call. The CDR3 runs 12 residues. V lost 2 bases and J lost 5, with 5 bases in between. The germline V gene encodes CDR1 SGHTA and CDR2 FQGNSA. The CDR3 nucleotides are TGTGCCAGCAGCTTATGGGTAGATACGCAGTATTTT. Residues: CASSLWVDTQYF.